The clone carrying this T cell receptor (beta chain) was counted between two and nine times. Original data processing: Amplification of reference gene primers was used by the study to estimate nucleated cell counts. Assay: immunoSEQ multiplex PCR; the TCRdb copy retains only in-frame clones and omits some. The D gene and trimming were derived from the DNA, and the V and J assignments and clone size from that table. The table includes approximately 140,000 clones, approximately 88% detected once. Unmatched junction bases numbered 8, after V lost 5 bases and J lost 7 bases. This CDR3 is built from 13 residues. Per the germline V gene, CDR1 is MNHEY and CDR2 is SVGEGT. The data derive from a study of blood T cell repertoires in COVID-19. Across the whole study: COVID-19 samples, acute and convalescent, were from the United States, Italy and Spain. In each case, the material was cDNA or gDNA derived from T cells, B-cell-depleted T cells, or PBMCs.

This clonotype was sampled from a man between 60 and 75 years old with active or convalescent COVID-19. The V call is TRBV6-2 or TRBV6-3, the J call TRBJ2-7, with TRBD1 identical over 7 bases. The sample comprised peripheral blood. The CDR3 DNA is TGTGCCAGCAGTCCCGACAGGGCTAAGGAGCAGTACTTC. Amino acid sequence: CASSPDRAKEQYF.